These T cell receptor beta chains were read from a single sample in a study of neoadjuvant anti-PD-1 for oral cavity cancer. Only in-frame clones appear in the TCRdb table, and some are missing; sequencing was by immunoSEQ multiplex PCR. Here the sample spans some 10,000 clones, roughly 61% being singletons. The sequencing used PBMCs, collected after nivolumab (anti-PD-1) treatment. Source of these receptors: a person between 35 and 79 years old with oral cavity squamous cell carcinoma. Both conserved end residues are part of each CDR3. D genes are given only for firm matches. Clone size is given for some rows only: seen once, a few or many times, or a class if the clone is expanded.

TRBV6-4	few	-	TRBJ1-6	TGTGCCAGCAGTGCTTCCCCAGGGAATTCACCCCTCCACTTT	CASSASPGNSPLHF
TRBV5-5	few	TRBD1	TRBJ2-1	TGTGCCAGCAGCTTGCCCGGGACAGGTTACAATGAGCAGTTCTTC	CASSLPGTGYNEQFF
TRBV2	-	-	TRBJ2-7	TGTGCCAGCAGGACAATCTCCTACGAGCAGTACTTC	CASRTISYEQYF
TRBV19	-	-	TRBJ1-3	TGTGCCAGTAGGAGAGAGTACTCTGGAAACACCATATATTTT	CASRREYSGNTIYF
TRBV4-1	-	TRBD2	TRBJ2-2	TGCGCCAGCAGCCAAGCGATAGCGGGGGGGTTCGCGAACACCGGGGAGCTGTTTTTT	CASSQAIAGGFANTGELFF
TRBV6-5	-	-	TRBJ1-6	TGTGCCAGCGCGGTGAATTCACCCCTCCACTTT	CASAVNSPLHF
TRBV9	-	-	TRBJ2-5	TGTGCCAGCAGCCCGAGGGGGGACTTAGGGTGGGAGACCCAGTACTTC	CASSPRGDLGWETQYF
TRBV19	-	-	TRBJ1-1	TGTGCCAGTAGTATAGCTGGACAGAATATGAACACTGAAGCTTTCTTT	CASSIAGQNMNTEAFF
TRBV6-5	once	TRBD1	TRBJ1-1	TGTGCCAGCAGAGCCTCGACAGGGGTGAACACTGAAGCTTTCTTT	CASRASTGVNTEAFF
TRBV19	few	-	TRBJ2-2	TGTGCCAGTAGAGAGGGGCAGGACACCGGGGAGCTGTTTTTT	CASREGQDTGELFF
TRBV15	few	-	TRBJ1-5	TGTGCCACCAGCAGAGGTGGAGGCAATCAGCCCCAGCATTTT	CATSRGGGNQPQHF
TRBV6-1	-	-	TRBJ1-6	TGTGCCAGCAATGAATTAGGGTTCGGGAATTCACCCCTCCACTTT	CASNELGFGNSPLHF
TRBV2	few	-	TRBJ2-7	TGTGCCAGCAGTGCACCCTACGAGCAGTACTTC	CASSAPYEQYF
TRBV5-1	-	-	TRBJ2-5	TGCGCCAGCAGCCGGAGGTCTGGTTCACAAGAGACCCAGTACTTC	CASSRRSGSQETQYF
TRBV11-2	-	TRBD1	TRBJ1-1	TGTGCCAGCAGCCTCAGCCCGGGACAGGCGGGGGGAGCTTTCTTT	CASSLSPGQAGGAFF
TRBV5-5	few	TRBD2	TRBJ2-2	TGTGCCAGCAGCTTTACACTAGCGGCGAACACCGGGGAGCTGTTTTTT	CASSFTLAANTGELFF
TRBV6-5	-	-	TRBJ1-4	TGTGCCAGCAGTAACAGTGCTAATGAAAAACTGTTTTTT	CASSNSANEKLFF
TRBV11-2	-	TRBD1	TRBJ2-7	TGTGCCAGCAGCCTCTGGTCGGGGACAGCGTACGAGCAGTACTTC	CASSLWSGTAYEQYF
TRBV30	once	-	TRBJ2-2	TGTGCCTGGAGTAGAGGCACCGGGGAGCTGTTTTTT	CAWSRGTGELFF
TRBV28	-	-	TRBJ1-2	TGTGCCAGCAGTTTATTAGCGGATTTCTATGGCTACACCTTC	CASSLLADFYGYTF
TRBV19	few	-	TRBJ1-5	TGTGCCAGTAGTGTCAGGGACCGGGGCAATCAGCCCCAGCATTTT	CASSVRDRGNQPQHF
TRBV2	-	TRBD2	TRBJ2-5	TGTGCCAGCAGTGCCGGGACTAGCGGGAGAAGGCAAGAGACCCAGTACTTC	CASSAGTSGRRQETQYF
TRBV5-6	-	-	TRBJ2-1	TGTGCCAGCAGCTTGAGCTCCTACAATGAGCAGTTCTTC	CASSLSSYNEQFF
TRBV5-4	-	-	TRBJ2-3	TGTGCCAGCAGCATGGGTGGGAGGGGGAGCACAGATACGCAGTATTTT	CASSMGGRGSTDTQYF
TRBV14	-	TRBD1	TRBJ1-1	TGTGCCAGCAGCCGGGTCCGGGACAGGGACCTTGAAGCTTTCTTT	CASSRVRDRDLEAFF
TRBV5-5	-	-	TRBJ1-1	TGTGCCAGCAGCCTAGCGGGGGTGGCTGAAGCTTTCTTT	CASSLAGVAEAFF
TRBV5-6	few	-	TRBJ1-1	TGTGCCAGCAGCCAAGGACGGAGGAACACTGAAGCTTTCTTT	CASSQGRRNTEAFF
TRBV11-2	-	-	TRBJ2-5	TGTGCCAGCAGCTTCCGCCCGGCCAGAAGGGACCGCGAAGAGACCCAGTACTTC	CASSFRPARRDREETQYF
TRBV4-1	-	-	TRBJ1-1	TGCGCCAGCAGCCAAGATGCAGGGGAGGGCACTGAAGCTTTCTTT	CASSQDAGEGTEAFF
TRBV6-5	-	TRBD1	TRBJ2-7	TGTGCCAGCAGTTACTCGATCCAGGGGGAATCCTACGAGCAGTACTTC	CASSYSIQGESYEQYF
TRBV5-8	-	-	TRBJ1-1	TGTGCCAGCAGCCCATGGACAGTCCTTAACACTGAAGCTTTCTTT	CASSPWTVLNTEAFF
TRBV5-4	-	TRBD2	TRBJ2-7	TGTGCCAGCAGCCCCGGGACTAGTAACTCCTACGAGCAGTACTTC	CASSPGTSNSYEQYF
TRBV6-1	-	-	TRBJ2-7	TGTGCCAGCAGTGAAGAGGCTAGCGCAATCAGAGAGCAGTACTTC	CASSEEASAIREQYF
TRBV11-2	-	-	TRBJ2-6	TGTGCCAGCAGCTTAGGGCCTGACAGACGCTCTGGGGCCAACGTCCTGACTTTC	CASSLGPDRRSGANVLTF
TRBV9	few	TRBD1	TRBJ1-2	TGTGCCAGCAGCGTAGCTTTGGGACAGGGCTTGAATGGCTACACCTTC	CASSVALGQGLNGYTF
TRBV6-1	-	-	TRBJ2-7	TGTGCCAGTACCCGGGACACGCTTGCGCTCGAGCAGTACTTC	CASTRDTLALEQYF
TRBV7-2	-	-	TRBJ2-5	TGTGCCAGCAGCTGGGAGCGAGAGACCCAGTACTTC	CASSWERETQYF
TRBV7-9	-	-	TRBJ1-6	TGTGCCAGCAGACCTAGCTCCTATAATTCACCCCTCCACTTT	CASRPSSYNSPLHF
TRBV5-1	-	-	TRBJ2-7	TGCGCCAGCAGCTTCACAGGGTCTGAGCAGTACTTC	CASSFTGSEQYF
TRBV5-4	-	TRBD2	TRBJ2-1	TGTGCCAGCAGCTTGAGGGGCCTAGCGGGAGACAATGAGCAGTTCTTC	CASSLRGLAGDNEQFF
TRBV5-8	-	-	TRBJ2-5	TGTGCCAGCAGCTTGTGGTTTGGGGGAGAAGAGACCCAGTACTTC	CASSLWFGGEETQYF
TRBV29-1	-	-	TRBJ2-3	TGCAGCTCCCCGGGACTTCAAAGCACAGATACGCAGTATTTT	CSSPGLQSTDTQYF
TRBV10-2	-	TRBD2	TRBJ2-1	TGCGCCAGCATCAATCTCACTCCGGGACTAGCGTACAATGAGCAGTTCTTC	CASINLTPGLAYNEQFF
TRBV7-9	few	TRBD1	TRBJ2-7	TGTGCCAGCAGCCTACAGGGGATCTCCTACGAGCAGTACTTC	CASSLQGISYEQYF
TRBV5-1	-	TRBD1	TRBJ1-6	TGCGCCAGCAGCCCCCGACAGGGTGATTCACCCCTCCACTTT	CASSPRQGDSPLHF
TRBV11-3	-	-	TRBJ1-4	TGTGCCAGCACCGTCTCGGGAGGGAATGAAAAACTGTTTTTT	CASTVSGGNEKLFF
TRBV7-8	-	-	TRBJ2-6	TGTGCCAGCAGCCCCAGCTCTGGGGCCAACGTCCTGACTTTC	CASSPSSGANVLTF
TRBV10-3	-	TRBD1	TRBJ2-1	TGTGCCATCAGGACGGACAGGGGCCACAATGAGCAGTTCTTC	CAIRTDRGHNEQFF
TRBV11-2	-	-	TRBJ2-1	TGTGCCAGCTCCTTCGGGGAATACAATGAGCAGTTCTTC	CASSFGEYNEQFF
TRBV7-9	-	TRBD2	TRBJ2-3	TGTGCCAGCAGCTCGAAAGCGGGGGCCACCACAGATACGCAGTATTTT	CASSSKAGATTDTQYF
TRBV11-3	few	TRBD2	TRBJ2-2	TGTGCCAGCAGCCCGGGGGGGGTGGCCACCGGGGAGCTGTTTTTT	CASSPGGVATGELFF
TRBV5-1	few	-	TRBJ1-1	TGCGCCAGCAGCCAGCGCGGGACGGGGAACACTGAAGCTTTCTTT	CASSQRGTGNTEAFF
TRBV18	few	-	TRBJ1-6	TGTGCCAGCTCACAAGGTGCAGGGCCCTCTAATTCACCCCTCCACTTT	CASSQGAGPSNSPLHF